Below, 3 T cell receptor beta chains from the same sample are listed, as sequenced in a study of blood T cells in healthy people across ages. It was with a sample-barcoded 5' primer and a J-beta primer mix that a second PCR of roughly 7 to 12 cycles was run. TCRdb recomputed calls from the 5' RACE reads with MiXCR, one row per CDR3 protein. Of almost 800,000 distinct CDR3 sequences in the sample, more than 45% were seen once. The sample taken for sequencing was blood. Receptor source: a man aged 30 to 39 in good health.

The rearrangement links TRBV9 to TRBJ2-4; D call uncertain. The V and J ends lost 0 bases and 5 bases respectively, with 9 bases between them. The CDR3 covers 14 residues. Germline V gene sequence: CDR1 SGDLS, CDR2 YYNGEE. In DNA form, the CDR3 reads TGTGCCAGCAGCGTAGGTAACAGTCAAAACATTCAGTACTTC. This gives the protein CASSVGNSQNIQYF.

This clonotype is a singleton in its sample. The chain carries TRBV29-1 and TRBJ2-3; tentative D call: TRBD2 (5 bases). The CDR3 consists of 12 residues. Germline CDR1 reads SQVTM; CDR2 reads ANQGSEA. V lost 4 bases and J 5 bases, leaving 10 bases between the germline ends. CDR3 sequence reads: CSVAARGDTQYF. The CDR3 bases are TGCAGCGTTGCTGCCCGGGGAGATACGCAGTATTTT.

This rearrangement joins TRBV5-1 to TRBJ2-1, with 9 bases that match TRBD2. CDR3 length equals 15 residues. V gave up 4 bases and J gave up 3 bases; unmatched junction bases: 5. The germline gives CDR1 SGHRS, CDR2 YFSETQ. DNA of the CDR3: TGCGCCAGCAGCGGGGGGACTAGCCGCTACAATGAGCAGTTCTTC. This encodes CASSGGTSRYNEQFF.